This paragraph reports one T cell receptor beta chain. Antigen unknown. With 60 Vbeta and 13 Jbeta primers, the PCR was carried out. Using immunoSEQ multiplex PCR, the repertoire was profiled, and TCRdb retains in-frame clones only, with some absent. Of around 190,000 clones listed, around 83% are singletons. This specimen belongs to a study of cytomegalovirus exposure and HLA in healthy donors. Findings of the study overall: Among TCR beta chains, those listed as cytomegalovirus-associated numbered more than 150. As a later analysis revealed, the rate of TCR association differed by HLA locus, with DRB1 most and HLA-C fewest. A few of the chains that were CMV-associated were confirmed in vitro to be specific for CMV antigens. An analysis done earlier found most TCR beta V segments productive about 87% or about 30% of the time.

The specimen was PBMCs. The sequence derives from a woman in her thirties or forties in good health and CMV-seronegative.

As DNA, the CDR3 is TGTGCCAGTAGCCCAGGACAGGGGGCACACAATGAGCAGTTCTTC. Its protein is CASSPGQGAHNEQFF. The V gene is TRBV19, the J gene TRBJ2-1; 11 nucleotides align to TRBD1. Per the germline V gene, CDR1 is LNHDA and CDR2 is SQIVND (reference sequence). The trim removed 6 bases at V and 5 bases at J, leaving 6 bases unmatched. The CDR3 sequence is 15 residues long.